This T cell receptor (beta chain) emerged from a study of T-cell reconstitution after alpha-beta-depleted transplantation in children. During its preparation, the TCRbeta library received unique molecular identifiers. TCRdb itself ran the PCR reads through MiXCR, one entry per CDR3 protein. The table lists 130,000 to 150,000 distinct CDR3 sequences, 8.5% to 10% of them singletons. This clonotype was counted a few times. The antigen remains undetermined. The CDR3 extends over 14 amino acids. V was clipped by 1 base and J by 4 bases, with 11 bases between them. Germline V lookup: CDR1 SGHRS, CDR2 YFSETQ. Study-wide results and limits: Most T-cell counts and diversity one year after the transplant came from T cells that were newly produced.

The genes are TRBV5-1 and TRBJ1-2; no firm D call. Sequencing was performed on PBMCs, mostly from graft donor cells, taken 180 days after TCRalphabeta/CD19-depleted stem cell transplant. The source is a female patient between 2 and 15 years old who had a stem cell transplant for congenital amegakaryocytic thrombocytopenia, so the T cells may come from the graft donor. CDR3 sequence (DNA): TGCGCCAGCAGCTTGTTTGTTGGTGGCTATGGCTACACCTTC. Protein: CASSLFVGGYGYTF.